This T cell receptor (beta chain) stems from a study of shared clonotypes between healthy human individuals. Whole-study context: Three men and a couple of women, aged 18 to 49, were donors.

CDR1 and CDR2 (germline): SNHLY, FYNNEI. CDR3 length equals 12 residues. Each subset's genomic DNA was split evenly across several immunoSEQ plates. The protocol was immunoSEQ multiplex PCR, while the TCRdb copy is restricted to in-frame clones and leaves out a portion. The sample has approximately 460,000 clones, around 77% seen once. A remark on this clone: What it binds is unknown. A single base is all that separates this from a far larger clone, so a read error is likely.

Overall study findings and caveats: Genetic and exposure-history diversity was limited by the small donor number.

The clonotype was recovered from a woman in her 40s in good health. Some clones in this sample may be carry-over from other donors' samples. Sequenced: PBMCs. The chain combines TRBV2 with TRBJ2-7; no definite D call. For the CDR3, the DNA is TGTGCTTTTAACGCCCAGCCATACGAGCAGTACTTC. It is translated as CAFNAQPYEQYF.